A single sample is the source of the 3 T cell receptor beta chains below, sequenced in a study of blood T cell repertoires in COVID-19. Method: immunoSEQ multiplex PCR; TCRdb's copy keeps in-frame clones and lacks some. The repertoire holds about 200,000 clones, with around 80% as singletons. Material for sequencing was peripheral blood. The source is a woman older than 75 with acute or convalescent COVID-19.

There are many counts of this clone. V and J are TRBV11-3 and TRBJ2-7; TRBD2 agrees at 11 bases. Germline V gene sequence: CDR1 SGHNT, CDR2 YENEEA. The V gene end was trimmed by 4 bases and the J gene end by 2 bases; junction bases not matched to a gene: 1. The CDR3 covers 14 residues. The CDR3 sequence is CASSWGLAAYEQYF. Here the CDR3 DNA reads TGTGCCAGCAGCTGGGGACTAGCGGCCTACGAGCAGTACTTC.

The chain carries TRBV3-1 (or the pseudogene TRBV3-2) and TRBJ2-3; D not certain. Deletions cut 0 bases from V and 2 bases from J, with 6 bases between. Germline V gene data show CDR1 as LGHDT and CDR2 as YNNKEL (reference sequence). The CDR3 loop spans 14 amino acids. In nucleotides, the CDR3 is TGTGCCAGCAGCCAAGATCAGGTCACAGATACGCAGTATTTT. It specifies CASSQDQVTDTQYF.

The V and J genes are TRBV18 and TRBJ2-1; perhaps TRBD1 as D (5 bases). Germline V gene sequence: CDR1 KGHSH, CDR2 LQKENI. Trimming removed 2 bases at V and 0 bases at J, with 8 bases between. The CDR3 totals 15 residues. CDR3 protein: CASSPRQSSYNEQFF. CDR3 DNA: TGTGCCAGCTCACCAAGACAGAGCTCCTACAATGAGCAGTTCTTC.